These 10 T cell receptor beta chains were sequenced from one sample in a study of blood T cell repertoires in COVID-19. Profiling relied on immunoSEQ multiplex PCR, and the TCRdb table lists in-frame clones only, not all of them. The sample carries 98,000 or so clones, 87% recorded once. Sequencing was performed on peripheral blood. Source of these receptors: a man aged 50-59 years with acute or convalescent COVID-19.

The rearrangement uses TRBV5-6 and TRBJ2-7; a weak D match, TRBD1 (7 bases). V was shortened by 0 bases and J by 3 bases, with 13 bases between the two germline ends. The CDR3 has 15 residues. The V gene's germline CDR1 is SGHDT and CDR2 YYEEEE. The CDR3 protein is CASSLDGRGVYEQYF. Written as DNA, the CDR3 is TGTGCCAGCAGCTTGGACGGCAGGGGGGTCTACGAGCAGTACTTC.

The V call is TRBV30, the J call TRBJ2-1; 8 bases fit TRBD2. The CDR3 totals 14 residues. Germline CDR1 is GTSNPN and CDR2 is SVGIG (reference sequence). CDR3 sequence: CAWGERGSWDEQFF. The CDR3 DNA reads as TGTGCTTGGGGAGAGCGGGGGTCATGGGATGAGCAGTTCTTC.

This clone appeared once. This chain connects TRBV13 to TRBJ2-7; a possible D gene is TRBD2 (5 bases). Looked up from germline, CDR1 is PRHDT and CDR2 is FYEKMQ (reference sequence). Between the trimmed V and J ends, which lost 6 bases and 3 bases, there was a span of 21 bases. The CDR3 extends over 16 amino acids. CDR3 protein: CASSPPLSSGYYEQYF. The CDR3 region has the DNA TGTGCCAGCAGTCCGCCCCTGTCGAGCGGATACTACGAGCAGTACTTC.

The CDR3 bases are TGTGCCAGCAGTTTAGGGGATGAGCAGTTCTTC. Its translation: CASSLGDEQFF. The gene calls are TRBV25-1 and TRBJ2-1; maybe TRBD1 (5 bases). Trimming left V 5 bases short and J 8 bases short, with 7 bases between. The CDR3 is 11 residues long. In germline, CDR1 is MGHDK, CDR2 SYGVNS.

The chain links TRBV18 to TRBJ2-2; 8 bases match TRBD2. The CDR3 runs to 21 residues. Unmatched junction bases numbered 21, after V lost 3 bases and J lost 3 bases. Germline CDR1 KGHSH, CDR2 LQKENI. DNA for the CDR3: TGTGCCAGCTCACCGTTACCCCGGGTGGAGCGGGAGCTTGGGGACACCGGGGAGCTGTTTTTT. It codes for CASSPLPRVERELGDTGELFF.

The chain couples TRBV28 to TRBJ1-2; maybe TRBD1 (5 bases). CDR1 MDHEN and CDR2 SYDVKM come from the germline V gene. Trimming left V 5 bases short and J 4 bases short, with 11 bases between. This CDR3 is built from 13 residues. The CDR3 loop is CASSVDKSYGYTF. CDR3 nucleotide sequence: TGTGCCAGCAGTGTGGACAAGAGCTATGGCTACACCTTC.

As DNA, the CDR3 is TGTGCCAGCAGTGTGTGGGCCGGCTACACCTTC. Translated: CASSVWAGYTF. The chain recombines TRBV2 with TRBJ1-2, with unresolved D. Trimming removed 4 bases from V and 8 bases from J, with 8 bases in between. This CDR3 is built from 11 residues. The germline CDR1 and CDR2 sequences are SNHLY and FYNNEI.

The chain employs TRBV6-5 and TRBJ2-2, with no clear D. CDR1 MNHEY and CDR2 SVGAGI come from the germline V gene. The CDR3 is 12 residues long. Trimming left V 8 bases short and J 4 bases short, with 8 bases between. CDR3 nucleotides: TGTGCCAGCCAACTCGGCACCGGGGAGCTGTTTTTT. This sequence encodes CASQLGTGELFF.

The rearrangement uses TRBV13 and TRBJ2-2, with D perhaps matching TRBD2 (6 bases). This CDR3 is 14 amino acids long. Trimming stripped 5 bases from V and 1 base from J, with 8 bases between. The germline CDR1 and CDR2 sequences are PRHDT and FYEKMQ (reference sequence). The CDR3 protein is CASSPRGNTGELFF. CDR3 in DNA: TGTGCCAGCAGCCCGCGGGGGAACACCGGGGAGCTGTTTTTT.

The V call is TRBV11-2, the J call TRBJ2-1, with D tentatively TRBD2 (6 bases). CDR1 SGHAT and CDR2 FQNNGV come from the germline V gene. The CDR3 runs to 15 residues. Deletions cut 5 bases from V and 7 bases from J, with 18 bases between. The CDR3 spells CASSRLDGVGNEQFF. The CDR3 coding sequence is TGTGCCAGCAGCCGACTAGACGGGGTGGGGAATGAGCAGTTCTTC. Variable domain in full (rest from reference TRBV11-2 and TRBJ2-1): EAGVAQSPRYKIIEKRQSVAFWCNPISGHATLYWYQQILGQGPKLLIQFQNNGVVDDSQLPKDRFSAERLKGVDSTLKIQPAKLEDSAVYLCASSRLDGVGNEQFFGPGTRLTVL.